This TCR beta chain was documented in a study of cytomegalovirus exposure and HLA in healthy donors. Study-wide points: Across donors, presence/absence analyses took sequencing depth to be roughly uniform.

Vbeta (60) and Jbeta (13) primers were used in the PCR. The table came from immunoSEQ multiplex PCR; TCRdb's copy has only in-frame clones and leaves some out. The sample has more than 150,000 clones, 82% seen once. V gave up 5 bases and J gave up 4 bases; unmatched junction bases: 9. The CDR3 spans 15 residues. Germline V gene data show CDR1 as SQVTM and CDR2 as ANQGSEA. Notes on this clone: The antigen is unknown.

The sequence was collected from a woman aged 50 to 65 in good health and CMV-seropositive. The sample taken for sequencing was PBMCs. The chain is built from TRBV29-1 and TRBJ2-2; 8 bases are shared with TRBD1. For the CDR3, the DNA is TGCAGCGTTATCCCGGGACAGGACGTCACCGGGGAGCTGTTTTTT. Residues: CSVIPGQDVTGELFF.